The 27 T cell receptor beta chains below were found in one sample sequenced in a study of OX40 agonist ivuxolimab in advanced cancers. Repertoires were generated with immunoSEQ multiplex PCR, while TCRdb's copy carries only in-frame clones and drops some. The sample consists of some 95,000 clones, under 95% of them appearing once. Sequenced here: CD4+ or CD8+ T cells sorted from blood, sampled in a trial of the OX40 agonist ivuxolimab. Receptor source: an adult with an advanced solid tumor such as melanoma, head and neck, liver or kidney cancer.

CDR3 sequence: CAWSVKQQETQYF. DNA of the CDR3: TGTGCCTGGAGTGTAAAACAGCAAGAGACCCAGTACTTC. The V gene is TRBV30, the J gene TRBJ2-5; D not resolved. The ends were cut back, 0 bases at V and 2 bases at J, with 7 bases in the middle. The CDR3 totals 13 residues. Germline values: CDR1 GTSNPN, CDR2 SVGIG (reference sequence).

The chain carries TRBV30 and TRBJ2-7, with D uncertain. Looked up from germline, CDR1 is GTSNPN and CDR2 is SVGIG (reference sequence). The V end lost 2 bases, the J end lost 0 bases, and 5 bases lay between the germline ends. CDR3 length: 12 residues. The CDR3 region is CAWSPVSYEQYF. Written as DNA, the CDR3 is TGTGCCTGGAGTCCAGTCTCCTACGAGCAGTACTTC.

CDR3: CASSPRQFSSTDTQYF. DNA for the CDR3: TGTGCCAGCTCACCACGACAGTTTTCTAGCACAGATACGCAGTATTTT. The J gene is TRBJ2-3, the V gene TRBV18; maybe TRBD1 (5 bases). The CDR3 has 16 residues. In germline, CDR1 is KGHSH, CDR2 LQKENI. Trimming took off 1 base at V and 0 bases at J, with 11 bases between the two ends. Drawing the rest from reference TRBV18 and TRBJ2-3, the complete variable domain is NAGVMQNPRHLVRRRGQEARLRCSPMKGHSHVYWYRQLPEEGLKFMVYLQKENIIDESGMPKERFSAEFPKEGPSILRIQQVVRGDSAAYFCASSPRQFSSTDTQYFGPGTRLTVL.

This chain connects TRBV10-3 to TRBJ1-5; TRBD1 aligns across 8 bases. The V gene end was trimmed by 4 bases and the J gene end by 7 bases; junction bases not matched to a gene: 9. The CDR3 extends over 15 amino acids. CDR1 is ENHRY and CDR2 is SYGVKD in the germline V gene. CDR3 nucleotide sequence: TGTGCCATCAGTGGGGGGCAGGGGGCTGGACAGCCCCAGCATTTT. Amino acid sequence: CAISGGQGAGQPQHF.

V usage is TRBV18 and J usage is TRBJ1-1; D uncertain. Germline CDR1 reads KGHSH; CDR2 reads LQKENI. The V gene lost 4 bases and the J gene lost 0 bases, with 12 bases spanning the gap. This CDR3 region has 15 residues. CDR3 nucleotides: TGTGCCAGCTCACGGGGAGGAGATATGAACACTGAAGCTTTCTTT. This gives the protein CASSRGGDMNTEAFF.

The gene calls are TRBV9 and TRBJ1-1; 12 nucleotides match TRBD1. The germline gives CDR1 SGDLS, CDR2 YYNGEE. After removal of 0 bases from V and 7 bases from J, the junction contained 7 bases not matched to a gene. The length of the CDR3 is 16 residues. The CDR3 region has the DNA TGTGCCAGCAGCGTAGCTGGGGGGACAGGGGGCCTTGAAGCTTTCTTT. Translation: CASSVAGGTGGLEAFF.

This chain links TRBV6-6 with TRBJ1-1, with 10 bases aligning to TRBD1. Per the germline V gene, CDR1 is MNHNY and CDR2 is SVGAGI (reference sequence). Losses at the gene ends were 5 bases for V and 4 bases for J; bases not matched to a gene: 7. This CDR3 has 15 residues. The CDR3 bases are TGTGCCAGCAGTGATGGCGGACAGGGGGGCACTGAAGCTTTCTTT. Amino acids: CASSDGGQGGTEAFF.

CDR3 DNA sequence: TGTGCCATCAGTGAGGCAGGGAGGATAGATACGCAGTATTTT. Residues: CAISEAGRIDTQYF. The rearrangement joins TRBV10-3 to TRBJ2-3, with a tentative D call TRBD2 (6 bases). CDR1 ENHRY and CDR2 SYGVKD come from the germline V gene. This CDR3 region has 14 residues. V gave up 2 bases and J gave up 5 bases, with 11 bases separating them.

The V call is TRBV19, the J call TRBJ1-5; a possible D gene is TRBD1 (5 bases). Per the germline V gene, CDR1 is LNHDA and CDR2 is SQIVND (reference sequence). The length of the CDR3 is 17 residues. Trimming took off 4 bases at V and 2 bases at J, with 18 bases between the two ends. The CDR3: CASSTQDTHTGNQPQHF. CDR3 nucleotide sequence: TGTGCCAGTAGTACACAGGACACTCACACGGGCAATCAGCCCCAGCATTTT.

The chain links TRBV10-3 to TRBJ1-5; no definite D call. From germline, CDR1 is ENHRY and CDR2 SYGVKD. Between the trimmed V and J ends, which lost 2 bases and 4 bases, there was a span of 3 bases. The length of the CDR3 is 12 residues. For the CDR3, the DNA is TGTGCCATCAGTGAGGGTAATCAGCCCCAGCATTTT. The encoded protein is CAISEGNQPQHF.

The rearrangement links TRBV7-8 to TRBJ2-2; 7 positions match TRBD1. The germline V gene encodes CDR1 SGHVS and CDR2 FQNEAQ. The V and J ends lost 5 bases and 2 bases, in that order; junction bases with no gene match: 5. The CDR3 is 15 amino acids. This CDR3 is CASSADRLNTGELFF. The CDR3 DNA reads as TGTGCCAGCAGCGCGGACAGGCTTAACACCGGGGAGCTGTTTTTT.

The V call is TRBV19, the J call TRBJ1-5; the D is unclear. Trimming shortened V by 7 bases and J by 4 bases, and 11 bases separated the two germline ends. CDR3 length equals 13 residues. Per germline, CDR1 LNHDA and CDR2 SQIVND (reference sequence). The CDR3 loop reads CASKKRENQPQHF. Here the CDR3 DNA reads TGTGCCAGTAAAAAAAGGGAGAATCAGCCCCAGCATTTT. Looking up the rest from reference TRBV19 and TRBJ1-5 gives the full variable domain: DGGITQSPKYLFRKEGQNVTLSCEQNLNHDAMYWYRQDPGQGLRLIYYSQIVNDFQKGDIAEGYSVSREKKESFPLTVTSAQKNPTAFYLCASKKRENQPQHFGDGTRLSIL.

This sequence joins TRBV30 and TRBJ2-6; possible D gene TRBD1, 5 bases. Trimming stripped 4 bases from V and 3 bases from J, with 16 bases between. The CDR3 length is 16 residues. Germline V CDR1 and CDR2: GTSNPN, SVGIG (reference sequence). The CDR3: CAWMWGRINGANVLTF. The CDR3 DNA reads as TGTGCCTGGATGTGGGGCCGGATTAATGGGGCCAACGTCCTGACTTTC.

The chain recombines TRBV7-2 with TRBJ2-7, with D perhaps TRBD2 (6 bases). The length of the CDR3 is 15 residues. From germline, CDR1 is SGHTA and CDR2 FQGNSA. Trimming removed 2 bases from V and 4 bases from J, with 15 bases in between. The CDR3 protein is CASSLNPGTEYEQYF. CDR3 sequence (DNA): TGTGCCAGCAGCTTAAACCCAGGGACTGAGTACGAGCAGTACTTC.

V is TRBV7-9 and J is TRBJ2-7; TRBD1 matches 7 bases. CDR1 is SEHNR and CDR2 is FQNEAQ in the germline V gene (reference sequence). Trimming at V came to 5 bases and at J to 11 bases, leaving 6 bases not matched to a gene. CDR3 size: 11 residues. CDR3 bases: TGTGCCAGCAGCCCCGACAGGGAGAAGTACTTC. Translation: CASSPDREKYF. The full variable domain, in which reference TRBV7-9 and TRBJ2-7 provide the parts outside the CDR3, is DTGVSQNPRHKITKRGQNVTFRCDPISEHNRLYWYRQTLGQGPEFLTYFQNEAQLEKSRLLSDRFSAERPKGSFSTLEIQRTEQGDSAMYLCASSPDREKYFGPGTRLTVT.

The rearrangement links TRBV6-5 to TRBJ2-7; D call uncertain. This CDR3 is built from 13 residues. The germline V gene encodes CDR1 MNHEY and CDR2 SVGAGI. Trimming cost V 5 bases and J 1 base, with 9 bases left between them. CDR3 coding DNA: TGTGCCAGCAGTGACCGTCAGTCCTACGAGCAGTACTTC. Protein product: CASSDRQSYEQYF.

The rearrangement uses TRBV4-2 and TRBJ2-7; D gene ambiguous. V lost 5 bases and J lost 0, with 5 bases in between. CDR1 LGHNA and CDR2 YNFKEQ come from the germline V gene. This CDR3 is built from 12 residues. CDR3 in amino acids: CASSRDSYEQYF. The CDR3 coding sequence is TGTGCCAGCAGCAGAGACTCCTACGAGCAGTACTTC.

The chain joins TRBV2 to TRBJ2-1; 10 bases are a match to TRBD2. The CDR3 is 15 residues long. Germline CDR1 and CDR2: SNHLY and FYNNEI. V shed 7 bases and J 7 bases; nucleotides not matched to a gene: 10. CDR3 coding DNA: TGTGCCAGCAAGAGGCTAGCGGGAGTTCAGAATGAGCAGTTCTTC. As protein: CASKRLAGVQNEQFF.

V and J are TRBV5-6 and TRBJ2-3; TRBD2 matches 11 bases. The CDR3 spans 17 residues. The V gene end was trimmed by 2 bases and the J gene end by 1 base; junction bases not matched to a gene: 6. In germline, CDR1 is SGHDT, CDR2 YYEEEE. The CDR3 bases are TGTGCCAGCAGCTTACCGGGACTAGCGGACCGCACAGATACGCAGTATTTT. This encodes CASSLPGLADRTDTQYF.

This sequence joins TRBV10-3 and TRBJ2-7, with D possibly TRBD2 on 5 matching bases. With 2 bases removed from V and 6 bases from J, the gap between germline ends came to 20 bases. CDR1 is ENHRY and CDR2 is SYGVKD in the germline V gene. The CDR3 consists of 16 residues. CDR3 loop: CAISEPEGRGVGEQYF. The CDR3 DNA reads as TGTGCCATCAGTGAGCCGGAAGGACGGGGAGTGGGCGAGCAGTACTTC.

This clone was counted once. The chain combines TRBV11-3 with TRBJ2-2; a possible D gene is TRBD2 (5 bases). The germline V gene has CDR1 SGHNT and CDR2 YENEEA. CDR3 length: 15 amino acids. Trimming cost V 5 bases and J 7 bases, with 17 bases left between them. The CDR3 DNA is TGTGCCAGCAGCCCACCGGCCTCCGGGGACGGGGAGCTGTTTTTT. It specifies CASSPPASGDGELFF. The full variable domain, in which reference TRBV11-3 and TRBJ2-2 provide the parts outside the CDR3, is EAGVVQSPRYKIIEKKQPVAFWCNPISGHNTLYWYLQNLGQGPELLIRYENEEAVDDSQLPKDRFSAERLKGVDSTLKIQPAELGDSAVYLCASSPPASGDGELFFGEGSRLTVL.

This clone showed up just once. This chain joins TRBV6-1 and TRBJ2-3; D is possibly TRBD1 (5 bases). This CDR3 contains 15 residues. In germline, CDR1 is MNHNS, CDR2 SASEGT. Trimming removed 10 bases at V and 3 bases at J, with 20 bases between. The CDR3 coding sequence is TGTGCCACCCCACCTCAGGGTCCGTTTACAGATACGCAGTATTTT. It encodes CATPPQGPFTDTQYF.

J is TRBJ2-7 and V is TRBV21-1; the DNA was not compared with TRBD2, the D call given in the table. TRBV21-1 is tagged as a pseudogene. CDR3 length: 16 amino acids. The CDR3 nucleotides read TGTGCCAGCAGCAAAGGAAGCGGGACTAGCATCTACGAGCAGTACTTC. It codes for CASSKGSGTSIYEQYF.

CDR3 sequence: CAWNIGGASEKLFF. CDR3 DNA sequence: TGTGCCTGGAACATAGGGGGGGCGAGTGAAAAACTGTTTTTT. The rearrangement uses TRBV30 and TRBJ1-4, with D possibly TRBD1 on 6 matching bases. Germline CDR1 and CDR2: GTSNPN and SVGIG (reference sequence). This CDR3 is 14 amino acids long. V lost 4 bases and J 7 bases, leaving 16 bases between the germline ends.

The chain uses TRBV6-6 and TRBJ2-5; TRBD1 or TRBD2 may be the D gene (6 bases each). Germline lookup yields CDR1 MNHNY and CDR2 SVGAGI (reference sequence). The CDR3 consists of 15 residues. Trimming took 6 bases from V and 2 from J, leaving 16 bases between them. The CDR3 reads CASRITGARQETQYF. The CDR3 DNA sequence: TGTGCCAGCAGGATAACGGGGGCCAGACAAGAGACCCAGTACTTC.

V and J are TRBV30 and TRBJ2-5, with TRBD2 identical over 9 bases. CDR3 size: 15 residues. The trim removed 0 bases at V and 1 base at J, leaving 3 bases unmatched. The germline V gene has CDR1 GTSNPN and CDR2 SVGIG (reference sequence). The CDR3, as DNA: TGTGCCTGGAGTGTACTAGCGGGCCTCCAAGAGACCCAGTACTTC. Amino acid sequence: CAWSVLAGLQETQYF. Full variable domain (rest looked up from reference TRBV30 and TRBJ2-5): SQTIHQWPATLVQPVGSPLSLECTVEGTSNPNLYWYRQAAGRGLQLLFYSVGIGQISSEVPQNLSASRPQDRQFILSSKKLLLSDSGFYLCAWSVLAGLQETQYFGPGTRLLVL.

The V call is TRBV5-6, the J call TRBJ2-7; 8 bases line up with TRBD2. The trim removed 4 bases at V and 3 bases at J, leaving 9 bases unmatched. The CDR3 extends over 15 amino acids. The V gene's germline CDR1 is SGHDT and CDR2 YYEEEE. The CDR3 nucleotides read TGTGCCAGCAGCGAGCAGGGTAGCGGGAACTACGAGCAGTACTTC. Translation: CASSEQGSGNYEQYF.